These T cell receptor beta chains were read from a single sample in a study of CD8 T cells in ankylosing spondylitis. TCRdb ran MiXCR on the 5' RACE reads and lists one entry per CDR3 protein. The sample lists some 840,000 distinct CDR3 sequences; over 9.5% were seen once. The sample was blood, either unsorted or a sorted T cell fraction (not recorded which). All receptors derive from a male donor with ankylosing spondylitis. The CDR3 runs from the conserved cysteine through the conserved F or W. The order of the fields is V gene, J gene, CDR3 protein.

v_gene: TRBV20-1
j_gene: TRBJ2-7
CDR3aa: CSARRWGLAAYEQYF

v_gene: TRBV7-9
j_gene: TRBJ2-1
CDR3aa: CASSEQPGLRNEQFF

v_gene: TRBV20-1
j_gene: TRBJ2-5
CDR3aa: CSARVLRETQYF

v_gene: TRBV4-3
j_gene: TRBJ2-3
CDR3aa: CASSQSPADTQYF

v_gene: TRBV19
j_gene: TRBJ2-3
CDR3aa: CASKPGVRDTQYF

v_gene: TRBV20-1
j_gene: TRBJ2-3
CDR3aa: CSATSGGHAGTDTQYF

v_gene: TRBV29-1
j_gene: TRBJ1-2
CDR3aa: CSVAWGLTGVYGYTF

v_gene: TRBV29-1
j_gene: TRBJ2-7
CDR3aa: CSGEGNEQYF

v_gene: TRBV20-1
j_gene: TRBJ2-1
CDR3aa: CSADRDRGNEQFF

v_gene: TRBV20-1
j_gene: TRBJ2-5
CDR3aa: CSAYTGGLGETQYF

v_gene: TRBV29-1
j_gene: TRBJ1-2
CDR3aa: CSGSDGYGYTF

v_gene: TRBV12-1
j_gene: TRBJ2-2
CDR3aa: CASSPRHRDLNTGELFF

v_gene: TRBV12-3/TRBV12-4
j_gene: TRBJ2-7
CDR3aa: CASRTTAAYEQYF

v_gene: TRBV20-1
j_gene: TRBJ2-5
CDR3aa: CSVPRADTGAGDQYF

v_gene: TRBV18
j_gene: TRBJ1-1
CDR3aa: CASSPDFFNTEAFF

v_gene: TRBV20-1
j_gene: TRBJ1-3
CDR3aa: CSAPRQGNTIYF

v_gene: TRBV29-1
j_gene: TRBJ2-5
CDR3aa: CSVVQASGAQYF

v_gene: TRBV20-1
j_gene: TRBJ2-6
CDR3aa: CSAMTYSGANVLTF

v_gene: TRBV20-1
j_gene: TRBJ2-1
CDR3aa: CSASRDFYNEQFF

v_gene: TRBV27
j_gene: TRBJ2-5
CDR3aa: CASSLWGLRETQYF

v_gene: TRBV24-1
j_gene: TRBJ2-5
CDR3aa: CATSDPAGGGETQYF

v_gene: TRBV20-1
j_gene: TRBJ1-1
CDR3aa: CSAIGQGRGEAFF

v_gene: TRBV6-6
j_gene: TRBJ2-7
CDR3aa: CASSSSRVVEQYF

v_gene: TRBV5-1
j_gene: TRBJ2-5
CDR3aa: CASTPGWTTQETQYF

v_gene: TRBV12-5
j_gene: TRBJ2-1
CDR3aa: CASGLAQTSGSDNEQFF

v_gene: TRBV9
j_gene: TRBJ2-3
CDR3aa: CASSVEGGGLFTDTQYF

v_gene: TRBV12-3/TRBV12-4
j_gene: TRBJ1-4
CDR3aa: CASSLHGSNEKLFF

v_gene: TRBV15
j_gene: TRBJ2-7
CDR3aa: CATSRGAGRYEQYF

v_gene: TRBV12-3/TRBV12-4
j_gene: TRBJ1-1
CDR3aa: CASSWTDEAFF

v_gene: TRBV20-1
j_gene: TRBJ2-2
CDR3aa: CCARAGQGARTGELFF

v_gene: TRBV11-1
j_gene: TRBJ2-7
CDR3aa: CASSSPPGLGKISYEQYF

v_gene: TRBV5-6
j_gene: TRBJ2-1
CDR3aa: CASSLGLAGYGEQFF

v_gene: TRBV3-1
j_gene: TRBJ2-7
CDR3aa: CASSPFGGRSYEQYF

v_gene: TRBV29-1
j_gene: TRBJ2-7
CDR3aa: CSVARGNDLYEQYF

v_gene: TRBV5-6
j_gene: TRBJ2-3
CDR3aa: CASSLAQPAFTDTQYF

v_gene: TRBV20-1
j_gene: TRBJ2-2
CDR3aa: CSARDFRTGGHAELFF

v_gene: TRBV18
j_gene: TRBJ1-2
CDR3aa: CASSPDIGQGIRYTF

v_gene: TRBV24-1
j_gene: TRBJ2-1
CDR3aa: CATSPTPGGLSYNEQFF

v_gene: TRBV29-1
j_gene: TRBJ2-7
CDR3aa: CSVQGRLRYEQYF

v_gene: TRBV6-2/TRBV6-3
j_gene: TRBJ2-5
CDR3aa: CASNPAGGWKETQYF

v_gene: TRBV9
j_gene: TRBJ2-7
CDR3aa: CASSVAPVNYEQYF

v_gene: TRBV25-1
j_gene: TRBJ1-4
CDR3aa: CATHGQANEKLFF

v_gene: TRBV10-3
j_gene: TRBJ2-7
CDR3aa: CAISVAPSSYEQYF

v_gene: TRBV12-3/TRBV12-4
j_gene: TRBJ1-4
CDR3aa: CASSPRQGYEKLFF

v_gene: TRBV5-1
j_gene: TRBJ1-1
CDR3aa: CASSLATGDTEAFF